Sequencing of this T cell receptor (beta chain) was carried out in a study of T cell responses to AZD1222 COVID-19 vaccine. General study findings and limits: Clonal diversity was possibly underestimated, and white British individuals and females predominated among donors. Compared with day 0, the breadth and depth of the Spike-specific TCR repertoire rose significantly after two doses of AZD1222.

This CDR3 comprises 16 residues. V dropped 4 bases and J dropped 0; count of bases not matched to a gene: 10. The germline V gene has CDR1 SGDLS and CDR2 YYNGEE. Notes on this clone: Its matching antigen is unknown.

Repertoires were generated with immunoSEQ multiplex PCR, while TCRdb's copy carries only in-frame clones and drops some. Seen here are about 130,000 clones, 70% to 90% observed once, and the top ten hold over 8%. The sequence was obtained from an adult who received the AZD1222 COVID-19 vaccine. The rearrangement uses TRBV9 and TRBJ2-7, with TRBD1 matching over 7 bases. The specimen comprised peripheral blood, sampled 28 days after the second AZD1222 dose. This CDR3 is CASSPEGAGSSYEQYF. In DNA, the CDR3 is TGTGCCAGCAGCCCAGAGGGGGCAGGGAGCTCCTACGAGCAGTACTTC. The full variable domain, rest sourced from reference TRBV9 and TRBJ2-7, is DSGVTQTPKHLITATGQRVTLRCSPRSGDLSVYWYQQSLDQGLQFLIQYYNGEERAKGNILERFSAQQFPDLHSELNLSSLELGDSALYFCASSPEGAGSSYEQYFGPGTRLTVT.